The 10 T cell receptor beta chains below come from one sample, sequenced in a study of radiation and T cells in renal cell carcinoma. Stated time point: baseline pretreatment blood. Treatment: 15 Gy SBRT to primary tumor, nephrectomy 4 weeks later. Sequenced by immunoSEQ multiplex PCR; TCRdb stores in-frame clones only, minus some. There are approximately 63,000 clones in the sample; 65% to 80% occur only once, and under 7.5% lies in the top ten. Sequenced material: blood, taken from a patient whose treatment included radiotherapy and nephrectomy. These TCRs come from a man aged 55 to 70 with renal cell carcinoma.

The CDR3 reads CASSSHSEQFF. The CDR3 nucleotides read TGTGCCAGCAGCTCCCATTCTGAGCAGTTCTTC. The chain is built from TRBV11-3 and TRBJ2-1; D gene unclear. The CDR3 totals 11 residues. Germline CDR1 SGHNT, CDR2 YENEEA. Trimming removed 4 bases at V and 9 bases at J, with 7 bases between.

The chain uses TRBV30 and TRBJ1-1; a weak D match, TRBD1 (5 bases). The CDR3 contains 13 residues. With 2 bases removed from V and 1 base from J, the gap between germline ends came to 8 bases. CDR1 GTSNPN and CDR2 SVGIG come from the germline V gene (reference sequence). CDR3 in amino acids: CAWSMGGNTEAFF. CDR3 nucleotide sequence: TGTGCCTGGAGTATGGGGGGGAACACTGAAGCTTTCTTT.

This clone came up once. V and J are TRBV7-2 and TRBJ2-3; 9 bases are shared with TRBD1. Germline lookup yields CDR1 SGHTA and CDR2 FQGNSA. CDR3 length equals 18 residues. V dropped 5 bases and J dropped 3; count of bases not matched to a gene: 15. The CDR3 DNA sequence: TGTGCCAGCAGCCTAAGGACAGGGGTCTTCTCTAGTACAGATACGCAGTATTTT. It specifies CASSLRTGVFSSTDTQYF.

The chain combines TRBV19 with TRBJ2-2; tentatively, D is TRBD1 or TRBD2 (5 bases each). This CDR3 is built from 17 residues. The V end lost 6 bases, the J end lost 1 base, and 18 bases lay between the germline ends. Germline CDR1 is LNHDA and CDR2 is SQIVND (reference sequence). The CDR3 nucleotides are TGTGCCAGTAGAGACCAGACGGGGCGGAAGAACACCGGGGAGCTGTTTTTT. Its protein product is CASRDQTGRKNTGELFF.

The CDR3 spells CASSQEPTAYGYTF. The CDR3 nucleotides read TGCGCCAGCAGCCAAGAACCGACAGCCTATGGCTACACCTTC. The rearrangement uses TRBV4-3 and TRBJ1-2, with D possibly TRBD1 on 5 matching bases. V was shortened by 0 bases and J by 4 bases, with 9 bases between the two germline ends. Germline CDR1 and CDR2: LGHNA and YSLEER. This CDR3 contains 14 residues.

The chain recombines TRBV11-2 with TRBJ2-7; D not resolved. CDR3 length: 13 residues. V gave up 3 bases and J gave up 4 bases, with 10 bases separating them. Germline CDR1 and CDR2: SGHAT and FQNNGV. The CDR3 DNA follows: TGTGCCAGCAGCTTGACGGCCAAGTACGAGCAGTACTTC. Amino acids: CASSLTAKYEQYF.

This clone was counted between two and nine times. The chain uses TRBV5-1 and TRBJ2-2; TRBD1 aligns across 7 bases. This CDR3 comprises 16 residues. The germline V gene encodes CDR1 SGHRS and CDR2 YFSETQ. J was trimmed by 0 bases and V by 0 bases; bases with no gene match: 2. CDR3: CASSLEGQANTGELFF. CDR3 in DNA: TGCGCCAGCAGCTTGGAAGGACAGGCGAACACCGGGGAGCTGTTTTTT.

The chain couples TRBV6-6 to TRBJ2-1; perhaps D is TRBD1 or TRBD2 (5 bases each). This CDR3 is built from 15 residues. Germline V lookup: CDR1 MNHNY, CDR2 SVGAGI (reference sequence). V lost 2 bases and J lost 6, with 14 bases in between. DNA of the CDR3: TGTGCCAGCAGTTACGGGACCTCAAGGGGCAATGAGCAGTTCTTC. Residues: CASSYGTSRGNEQFF.

The chain couples TRBV9 to TRBJ2-1; 9 nucleotides match TRBD2. There are 15 residues in the CDR3. Germline assignment: CDR1 SGDLS and CDR2 YYNGEE. V lost 4 bases and J lost 4; bases outside the gene matches: 6. In DNA form, the CDR3 reads TGTGCCAGCAGCACAAGACTAGCGGAGTACAATGAGCAGTTCTTC. Protein product: CASSTRLAEYNEQFF.

The V gene is TRBV28, the J gene TRBJ1-2; D is ambiguous. CDR3 length equals 14 residues. Germline V gene data show CDR1 as MDHEN and CDR2 as SYDVKM. V gave up 2 bases and J gave up 0 bases, with 7 bases separating them. The CDR3 loop is CASSLIVANYGYTF. CDR3 nucleotides: TGTGCCAGCAGTTTAATTGTAGCTAACTATGGCTACACCTTC.